The T cell receptor (beta chain) described here comes from a study of T cell repertoires in cytomegalovirus infection. Across the whole study: HLA-B-restricted CMV epitopes that are well studied, plus recently identified HLA-C-restricted ones, were used by the study. From public TCR beta signatures came an indication of both CMV infection and matching HLA type.

Each CDR3 protein gets one entry after TCRdb re-called the reads with MiXCR. The table shows around 770,000 distinct CDR3 sequences, with 29% occurring only once. Germline values: CDR1 LNHDA, CDR2 SQIVND (reference sequence). V shed 0 bases and J shed 8 bases, with 23 bases lying between them. This CDR3 is 18 amino acids long. This clonotype was counted many times. What it recognizes is unknown. Study outcomes and limitations: Dominant in the ex vivo response were TCR beta clonotypes restricted by HLA-C and specific for CMV.

This receptor was obtained from a human donor in good health (CMV status not recorded). Some clones in this sample may be carry-over from other donors' samples. This material consisted of cultured CD8+ T cells from PBMCs, taken from culture after CMV antigen stimulation. This rearrangement joins TRBV19 to TRBJ2-1; D could derive from TRBD1 or TRBD2 (5 bases each). CDR3 protein: CASSIDPPGKRWGDEQFF. CDR3 nucleotide sequence: TGTGCCAGTAGTATAGATCCCCCAGGGAAGCGGTGGGGAGATGAGCAGTTCTTC. Full variable domain (missing parts from reference TRBV19 and TRBJ2-1): DGGITQSPKYLFRKEGQNVTLSCEQNLNHDAMYWYRQDPGQGLRLIYYSQIVNDFQKGDIAEGYSVSREKKESFPLTVTSAQKNPTAFYLCASSIDPPGKRWGDEQFFGPGTRLTVL.